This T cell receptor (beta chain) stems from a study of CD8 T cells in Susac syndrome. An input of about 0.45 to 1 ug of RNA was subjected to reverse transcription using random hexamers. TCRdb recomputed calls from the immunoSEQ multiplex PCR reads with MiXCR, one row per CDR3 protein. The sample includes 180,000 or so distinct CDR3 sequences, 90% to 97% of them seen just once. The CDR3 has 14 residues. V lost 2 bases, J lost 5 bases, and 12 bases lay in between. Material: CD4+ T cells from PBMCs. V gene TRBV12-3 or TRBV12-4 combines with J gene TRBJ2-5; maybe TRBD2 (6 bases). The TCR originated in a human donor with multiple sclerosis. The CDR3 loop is CASSLPRDPETQYF. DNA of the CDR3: TGTGCCAGCAGTTTACCGCGGGACCCGGAGACCCAGTACTTC.